This T cell receptor beta chain stems from a study of cytomegalovirus exposure and HLA in healthy donors. This CDR3 has 13 amino acids. In germline, CDR1 is MNHEY, CDR2 SVGAGI. The ends lost 6 bases at V and 7 bases at J; junction bases unmatched: 2. The PCR made use of 60 Vbeta and 13 Jbeta primers. Profiling relied on immunoSEQ multiplex PCR, and the TCRdb table lists in-frame clones only, not all of them. Of about 150,000 clones in the sample, around 85% were seen once. The clonotype was recovered from a man in his fifties or sixties in good health and CMV-seropositive. The chain couples TRBV6-5 to TRBJ2-1, with 11 bases matching TRBD2. Sequencing was carried out using PBMCs. The CDR3 reads CASRTSGANEQFF. The CDR3 DNA sequence: TGTGCCAGCAGGACTAGCGGGGCGAATGAGCAGTTCTTC.